Listed here are 10 T cell receptor beta chains from one sample, sequenced in a study of shared clonotypes between healthy human individuals. In the naive CD8 group, cells lacked CD45RO and were positively selected for CCR7, so terminally differentiated effector memory CD45RA+ cells were left out. Repertoires were generated with immunoSEQ multiplex PCR, while TCRdb's copy carries only in-frame clones and drops some. The sample has over 750,000 clones, 90% to 97% seen once. Sequencing was done on a sample of naive CD8+ T cells sorted from blood. The receptors come from a man aged 30-40 years in good health.

This chain links TRBV6-4 with TRBJ2-1; D may match TRBD1 or TRBD2 (5 bases each). Germline CDR1 MRHNA, CDR2 SNTAGT. Trimming removed 0 bases from V and 6 bases from J, with 18 bases in between. CDR3 length: 17 amino acids. This CDR3 is CASSDSTPGRIGNEQFF. CDR3 DNA sequence: TGTGCCAGCAGTGACTCGACGCCGGGGCGGATCGGCAATGAGCAGTTCTTC.

About this clone: The sample has other DNA sequences that encode this CDR3 too. V gene TRBV29-1 combines with J gene TRBJ2-7; D remains unclear. This CDR3 has 11 amino acids. V lost 2 bases to trimming and J lost 3 bases, with 5 bases between them. CDR1 and CDR2 from the germline V gene are SQVTM and ANQGSEA. CDR3 in amino acids: CSVETDYEQYF. The CDR3 DNA follows: TGCAGCGTTGAAACAGACTACGAGCAGTACTTC.

This clone showed up just once. The chain links TRBV10-3 to TRBJ1-1; 11 bases agree with TRBD1. Germline lookup yields CDR1 ENHRY and CDR2 SYGVKD. The CDR3 spans 15 residues. With 6 bases clipped from V and 3 bases from J, the junction kept 6 bases outside the gene matches. The CDR3 here is CAISTGTGGHTEAFF. The CDR3, as DNA: TGTGCCATCAGCACCGGGACAGGGGGGCACACTGAAGCTTTCTTT.

This clone came up once. This rearrangement joins TRBV2 to TRBJ2-1; 7 bases map to TRBD2. The CDR3 spans 17 residues. The germline V gene encodes CDR1 SNHLY and CDR2 FYNNEI. The junction had 18 bases not matched to a gene; V was cut back by 6 bases and J by 7 bases. As DNA, the CDR3 is TGTGCCAGCAGCCGTCAAGTTGGAGCGGGATTCAGGAATGAGCAGTTCTTC. This encodes CASSRQVGAGFRNEQFF.

Only one count was recorded for this clone. The rearrangement joins TRBV11-2 to TRBJ2-1; 15 nucleotides agree with TRBD2. V shed 1 base, J shed 7 bases, and the junction held 11 bases outside the gene matches. CDR3 size: 19 residues. In germline, CDR1 is SGHAT, CDR2 FQNNGV. The CDR3 spells CASSLASPGTSGRRNEQFF. DNA for the CDR3: TGTGCCAGCAGCTTAGCCAGTCCGGGGACTAGCGGGAGGAGAAATGAGCAGTTCTTC. Using reference TRBV11-2 and TRBJ2-1 for the parts outside the CDR3, the full variable domain is EAGVAQSPRYKIIEKRQSVAFWCNPISGHATLYWYQQILGQGPKLLIQFQNNGVVDDSQLPKDRFSAERLKGVDSTLKIQPAKLEDSAVYLCASSLASPGTSGRRNEQFFGPGTRLTVL.

The chain combines TRBV28 with TRBJ2-3; D is unresolved. Germline V lookup: CDR1 MDHEN, CDR2 SYDVKM. This CDR3 region has 16 residues. Trimming took off 3 bases at V and 0 bases at J, with 13 bases between the two ends. The CDR3 sequence is CASSLLGPPSTDTQYF. The DNA of the CDR3 is TGTGCCAGCAGTTTGTTGGGTCCTCCTAGCACAGATACGCAGTATTTT.

This sequence joins TRBV11-2 and TRBJ2-7; no clear D gene. Germline V lookup: CDR1 SGHAT, CDR2 FQNNGV. This CDR3 contains 17 residues. V gave up 2 bases and J gave up 7 bases, with 24 bases separating them. DNA of the CDR3: TGTGCCAGCAGCTTAAGGTATCGCACGGATAGAAAGGATGAGCAGTACTTC. Its translation is CASSLRYRTDRKDEQYF. Complete variable domain (other parts from reference TRBV11-2 and TRBJ2-7): EAGVAQSPRYKIIEKRQSVAFWCNPISGHATLYWYQQILGQGPKLLIQFQNNGVVDDSQLPKDRFSAERLKGVDSTLKIQPAKLEDSAVYLCASSLRYRTDRKDEQYFGPGTRLTVT.

This clone was picked up one time. The gene calls are TRBV7-3 and TRBJ2-6; no clear D. Looked up from germline, CDR1 is SGHTA and CDR2 is FQGTGA. The CDR3 consists of 17 residues. Trimming took off 2 bases at V and 0 bases at J, with 11 bases between the two ends. The CDR3 region is CASSLGITPSGANVLTF. CDR3 DNA: TGTGCCAGCAGCTTAGGTATTACCCCCTCTGGGGCCAACGTCCTGACTTTC. Complete variable domain (other parts from reference TRBV7-3 and TRBJ2-6): GAGVSQTPSNKVTEKGKYVELRCDPISGHTALYWYRQSLGQGPEFLIYFQGTGAADDSGLPNDRFFAVRPEGSVSTLKIQRTERGDSAVYLCASSLGITPSGANVLTFGAGSRLTVL.

The V gene is TRBV19, the J gene TRBJ2-7, with D possibly TRBD2 on 5 matching bases. The germline V gene has CDR1 LNHDA and CDR2 SQIVND (reference sequence). The CDR3 loop spans 15 amino acids. The V end was cut by 5 bases, the J end by 3 bases, with 17 bases between. The CDR3 DNA reads as TGTGCCAGTAGTCTACGGGATCTTCGGGACTACGAGCAGTACTTC. Translation: CASSLRDLRDYEQYF.

The chain uses TRBV19 and TRBJ2-1; 7 bases are a match to TRBD2. J was trimmed by 7 bases and V by 6 bases; bases with no gene match: 15. CDR1 is LNHDA, CDR2 SQIVND, per germline (reference sequence). The CDR3 has 16 residues. The CDR3 sequence is CASSSLGTKPGNEQFF. CDR3 sequence (DNA): TGTGCCAGTAGCTCCCTGGGGACTAAGCCAGGAAATGAGCAGTTCTTC.